This TCR beta chain was obtained from a study of CD8+ T cells in alopecia areata. At the level of the study: Twice daily, treated patients received 5 to 10 mg of oral tofacitinib.

The germline V gene has CDR1 ENHRY and CDR2 SYGVKD. CDR3 size: 15 residues. With 3 bases removed from V and 4 bases from J, the gap between germline ends came to 15 bases. Concerning this clone itself: As yet, its antigen is unknown.

cDNA serving as the sequencing template came from extracted, reverse transcribed RNA. Data came from immunoSEQ multiplex PCR; TCRdb stores just in-frame clones and leaves some out. The sample carries 100,000 to 150,000 clones, roughly 57% recorded once. Study results and limitations: Association of baseline CD8+ expansion with response is uncertain owing to one nonresponder.

The treatment is: oral pan-JAK inhibitor, 5-10 mg twice daily. The clonotype comes from a human donor with alopecia areata. This chain links TRBV10-3 with TRBJ2-5, with TRBD1 as a possible D gene (6 bases). This material consisted of CD4+ T cells sorted from blood, taken at week 4, from a patient treated with tofacitinib. The CDR3 nucleotides are TGTGCCATCAGTGAATCGACCGGGACAAGAGAGACCCAGTACTTC. Its translation: CAISESTGTRETQYF.